A selection of T cell receptor beta chains follows, all from one sample in a study of CD8 T cells in ankylosing spondylitis. TCRdb re-called the 5' RACE reads with MiXCR, one entry per CDR3 protein. The sample yields a few hundred thousand distinct CDR3 sequences, approximately 11% seen once. The sample was blood, either unsorted or a sorted T cell fraction (not recorded which). The receptor set was obtained from a male donor with ankylosing spondylitis. Both conserved end residues are part of each CDR3. Each record gives: V gene, clone size, D gene, J gene, CDR3 DNA, CDR3 protein. A D gene is named only where the DNA matches it firmly. Where a row states a size, it is once, few, many or the class of an expanded clone; other rows omit it.

TRBV20-1,NA,NA,TRBJ1-1,TGCAGTGCTCGCGACAGGAGTCATAGTCCCATGAACACTGAAGCTTTCTTT,CSARDRSHSPMNTEAFF
TRBV20-1,few,TRBD1,TRBJ1-2,TGCAGTGCTTGGGACAGGGAGAAGGTGGGCTACACCTTC,CSAWDREKVGYTF
TRBV5-1,few,TRBD1,TRBJ1-2,TGCGCCAGCAGCTTCGACTCGGGACAGGGAATAAGTGGCTACACCTTC,CASSFDSGQGISGYTF
TRBV12-3/TRBV12-4,many,TRBD1,TRBJ1-2,TGTGCCAGCAGTCCAAGCGGGACAGGGAACTATGGCTACACCTTC,CASSPSGTGNYGYTF
TRBV5-1,NA,NA,TRBJ1-1,TGCGCCAGCAGCTCAGGGGCTGGGGGTTGGACTGAAGCTTTCTTT,CASSSGAGGWTEAFF
TRBV15,NA,NA,TRBJ1-1,TGTGCCACCAGCAGGCCAATGTCGGGGGCGGTGGCTTTCTTT,CATSRPMSGAVAFF
TRBV20-1,NA,TRBD2,TRBJ2-2,TGCAGTGCTAGAGATGATCGCACGGTAGCGGGGTTTAACACCGGGGAGCTGTTTTTT,CSARDDRTVAGFNTGELFF
TRBV20-1,few,TRBD2,TRBJ2-3,TGCAGTGCTAGTTATAGCGGGAGGGACGATACGCAGTATTTT,CSASYSGRDDTQYF
TRBV6-5,few,NA,TRBJ1-4,TGTGCCAGCAGTTACCATCTGGGGCGCGGTGAAAAACTGTTTTTT,CASSYHLGRGEKLFF
TRBV3-1,NA,NA,TRBJ1-5,TGTGCCAGCAGCCAGGCCGGGTCGAGCAATCAGCCCCAGCATTTT,CASSQAGSSNQPQHF
TRBV7-9,NA,NA,TRBJ2-1,TGTGCCAGCAGCTCCTCTTGGGGGAACCTCAATGAGCAGTTCTTC,CASSSSWGNLNEQFF
TRBV12-3/TRBV12-4,NA,NA,TRBJ1-6,TGTGCCAGCAGTAACAGTAATTCACCCCTCCACTTT,CASSNSNSPLHF
TRBV5-1,many,NA,TRBJ1-5,TGCGCCAGCAGCCCAGAAAGAAGTGGTCAGCCCCAGCATTTT,CASSPERSGQPQHF
TRBV20-1,few,NA,TRBJ2-1,TGCAGTGCTAGTAAGGCCAATGAGCAGTTCTTC,CSASKANEQFF
TRBV20-1,NA,TRBD2,TRBJ2-2,TGCAGCATGAGCGGGAGGGCCGTGACCGGGGAGCTGTTTTTT,CSMSGRAVTGELFF
TRBV13,NA,NA,TRBJ2-3,TGTGCCAGCAGCTTAGGTGTTGCACTTACGCAGTATTTT,CASSLGVALTQYF
TRBV12-3/TRBV12-4,few,NA,TRBJ1-1,TGTGCCAGCAGCGCCCCACCTCGGACCATTAGGGCCACTGAAGCTTTCTTT,CASSAPPRTIRATEAFF
TRBV3-1,few,NA,TRBJ1-1,TGTGCCAGCAGCCAGAGGGGACCGGGCACTGAAGCTTTCTTT,CASSQRGPGTEAFF
TRBV20-1,NA,NA,TRBJ1-4,TGCAGTGCTAGCAACCGGGACGGCCGAGAAAAACTGTTTTTT,CSASNRDGREKLFF
TRBV29-1,NA,TRBD2,TRBJ2-2,TGCAGCGTTGAAGTGGGGCTAGCGGCCAACACCGGGGAGCTGTTTTTT,CSVEVGLAANTGELFF
TRBV7-8,few,TRBD1,TRBJ1-1,TGTGCCAGCCTCCGGGACAGGGGCACTGAAGCTTTCTTT,CASLRDRGTEAFF
TRBV24-1,few,NA,TRBJ2-7,TGTGCCACCAGTGATTCTCAGGTTGGTGGAGCCTACGAGCAGTACTTC,CATSDSQVGGAYEQYF
TRBV7-2,many,NA,TRBJ1-1,TGTGCCAGCAGCTTAGGGGTTGGTAACACTGAAGCTTTCTTT,CASSLGVGNTEAFF
TRBV5-1,few,NA,TRBJ2-3,TGCGCCAGCAGCCTCCCGGACGCCGGTACGCAGTATTTT,CASSLPDAGTQYF
TRBV7-2,many,TRBD2,TRBJ2-1,TGTGCCAGCACCCCGTCCGGTAGCGGGGTCTATGAGCAGTTCTTC,CASTPSGSGVYEQFF
TRBV21-1,many,NA,TRBJ1-6,TGTGCCAGCAGCTTACAGGGGAGAGCGCCCCTCCACTTT,CASSLQGRAPLHF
TRBV18,NA,TRBD1,TRBJ1-2,TGTGCCAGCTCACCACAAGGAGGGGGCGTTTACTATGGCTACACCTTC,CASSPQGGGVYYGYTF
TRBV20-1,many,NA,TRBJ2-3,TGCAGTGCTGAAGCTAGAGATACGCAGTATTTT,CSAEARDTQYF
TRBV27,NA,NA,TRBJ2-7,TGTGCCAGCAGTCGCCAACAGGGCTTGAGCGAGCAGTACTTC,CASSRQQGLSEQYF
TRBV5-1,many,TRBD1,TRBJ2-1,TGCGCCAGCAGCACCGGACAGGGATCCTTTGAGCAGTTCTTC,CASSTGQGSFEQFF
TRBV5-1,NA,NA,TRBJ1-6,TGCGCCAGCGCTACAGGGCCCTCCTATAATTCACCCCTCCACTTT,CASATGPSYNSPLHF
TRBV20-1,few,NA,TRBJ2-2,TGCAGTGCTAGAGATTTTGTAGGGGGGGACCTCACCGGGGAGCTGTTTTTT,CSARDFVGGDLTGELFF
TRBV20-1,NA,TRBD2,TRBJ2-1,TGCAGTGCTGCCCCGGGACTAGCGGGCTCCTACAATGAGCAGTTCTTC,CSAAPGLAGSYNEQFF
TRBV20-1,NA,NA,TRBJ1-3,TGCAGTGCTCACCCCACAGCCGACTCTGGAAACACCATATATTTT,CSAHPTADSGNTIYF
TRBV20-1,NA,TRBD1,TRBJ1-2,TGCAGTGCGGAGACAGGGTTGTTTGGCTACACCTTC,CSAETGLFGYTF
TRBV5-1,few,NA,TRBJ1-5,TGCGCCAGCAGCCTAATGGGGGCCGCTCAACAGCCCCAGCATTTT,CASSLMGAAQQPQHF
TRBV19,NA,NA,TRBJ2-1,TGTGCCAGTAGTCAACAGGGTAACAATGAGCAGTTCTTC,CASSQQGNNEQFF
TRBV10-2,NA,TRBD2,TRBJ2-1,TGCGCCACCCGGCCGGGACTAGTGAGGGAGCAGTTCTTC,CATRPGLVREQFF
TRBV7-2,NA,TRBD2,TRBJ2-7,TGTGCCAGCAGGGGGGGGTACGGGATCAGGTACGAGCAGTACTTC,CASRGGYGIRYEQYF
TRBV10-2,NA,NA,TRBJ2-6,TGCGCCAGCAGCCCCTCGGGACCGAGATCTGGGGCCAACGTCCTGACTTTC,CASSPSGPRSGANVLTF
TRBV11-3,few,TRBD2,TRBJ2-2,TGTGCCAGCAGCTCCGAGGTCCTAGCGGGGGGGACCGGGGAGCTGTTTTTT,CASSSEVLAGGTGELFF
TRBV6-2/TRBV6-3,few,TRBD2,TRBJ2-5,TGTGCCAGCACCGCCAGGACTAGCGGAGACGAAGAGACCCAGTACTTC,CASTARTSGDEETQYF